The rows below give T cell receptor beta chains drawn from one sample of a study of blood T cell repertoires in COVID-19. The assay was immunoSEQ multiplex PCR, and TCRdb's table has in-frame clones only and misses some. The sample has 200,000 to 250,000 clones; roughly 88% are singletons. The sample comprised peripheral blood. These receptors originate from a man aged 50-59 years with COVID-19, enrolled during active disease. Both conserved end residues are part of each CDR3. A D gene is named only where the DNA matches it firmly. The size of a clone is reported for some rows only, either as once, few or many, or as a class for expanded clones.

TRBJ2-2,-,TRBV18,-,TGTGCCAGCTCACCCCAGGGATCAGGGACCGGGGAGCTGTTTTTT,CASSPQGSGTGELFF
TRBJ2-5,TRBD2,TRBV5-1,-,TGCGCCAGCAGCTTGGGGACTAGCGGGGGGGCCATGCAGACCCAGTACTTC,CASSLGTSGGAMQTQYF
TRBJ1-5,-,TRBV3-1/TRBV3-2,-,TGTGCCAGCAGCCAGGGCGGGACGGATCAGCCCCAGCATTTT,CASSQGGTDQPQHF
TRBJ1-2,-,TRBV6-2/TRBV6-3,-,-,CASSLFGQGARTF
TRBJ2-1,-,TRBV10-3,-,TGTGCCATCAGTTCCTACGGCGGCGCCGACTCCTACAATGAGCAGTTCTTC,CAISSYGGADSYNEQFF
TRBJ2-6,TRBD2,TRBV19,-,TGTGCCAGTAGTGGATTGACTAGCGGGACGGCTGGGGCCAACGTCCTGACTTTC,CASSGLTSGTAGANVLTF
TRBJ1-6,TRBD1,TRBV28,-,TGTGCCAGCAGTTTAGGGATCAATACAGGGGGCTCGAATTCACCCCTCCACTTT,CASSLGINTGGSNSPLHF
TRBJ2-1,-,TRBV19,once,TGTGCCAGCAGGACAGCCCAATACAATGAGCAGTTCTTC,CASRTAQYNEQFF
TRBJ2-3,TRBD2,TRBV18,-,TGTGCCAGCTCACTTTCGGGACTAGCGGGAGTGGGAAGCACAGATACGCAGTATTTT,CASSLSGLAGVGSTDTQYF
TRBJ1-2,TRBD1,TRBV19,-,TGTGCCAGTACCCTCGGGACAGGGGTTTACTATGGCTACACCTTC,CASTLGTGVYYGYTF
TRBJ2-2,-,TRBV3-1/TRBV3-2,-,TGTGCCAGCAGCCAAGTTGGACAAGGGTGCAGGGAGCTGTTTTTT,CASSQVGQGCRELFF
TRBJ2-7,TRBD1,TRBV27,-,TGTGCCAGCAACCCGGGACAGAGCTCCTACGAGCAGTACTTC,CASNPGQSSYEQYF
TRBJ2-3,TRBD2,TRBV29-1,-,TGCAGCGTTGGAACCGGGACTAGCGATGCAGATACGCAGTATTTT,CSVGTGTSDADTQYF
TRBJ2-5,-,TRBV5-5,-,TGTGCCAGCAGCTTGGAAGGGGGAGGGAGGGGAGAGACCCAGTACTTC,CASSLEGGGRGETQYF
TRBJ2-3,TRBD2,TRBV24-1,-,TGTGCCACCAGTGACCCTCACCTAGCGGGGGTTCTGTATTTT,CATSDPHLAGVLYF
TRBJ2-5,-,TRBV27,-,TGTGCCAGCAGTCTAGGGACAGCGGGAGAGACCCAGTACTTC,CASSLGTAGETQYF
TRBJ1-1,-,TRBV3-1/TRBV3-2,-,TGTGCCAGCAGGGGGCCGTTGAACACTGAAGCTTTCTTT,CASRGPLNTEAFF
TRBJ1-4,TRBD1,TRBV4-2,-,TGTGCCAGCAGCCAAGGAGGACAGGGGTTGGCTAATGAAAAACTGTTTTTT,CASSQGGQGLANEKLFF
TRBJ1-3,-,TRBV18,-,TGTGCCAGCTCACCGCTCGACATGGACTCTGGAAACACCATATATTTT,CASSPLDMDSGNTIYF
TRBJ1-5,-,TRBV6-2/TRBV6-3,-,TGTGCCAGCAGTTTCCGGGACTCTAAGCGGGATCAGCCCCAGCATTTT,CASSFRDSKRDQPQHF
TRBJ2-1,TRBD1,TRBV18,-,TGTGCCAGCTCACACACTACAGGGGGCTTCGGTAATGAGCAGTTCTTC,CASSHTTGGFGNEQFF
TRBJ1-3,-,TRBV4-1,-,TGCGCCAGCAGCCAAGATTACGGGGTGAGGGCTGGAAACACCATATATTTT,CASSQDYGVRAGNTIYF
TRBJ2-5,-,TRBV5-4,-,TGTGCCAGCAGCTTGGACCCGACAGGACTGGAGACCCAGTACTTC,CASSLDPTGLETQYF
TRBJ1-3,TRBD1,TRBV30,-,TGTGCCTGCCAGGGGGCTGGCGGAAACACCATATATTTT,CACQGAGGNTIYF
TRBJ2-6,TRBD2,TRBV10-2,-,TGCGCCAGCTTACCGGTGCGAGGAGCGGGGGAGGGAGGGGCCAACGTCCTGACTTTC,CASLPVRGAGEGGANVLTF
TRBJ1-4,TRBD1,TRBV7-9,-,TGTGCCAGCAGCCTCCCGCCGGGACAGGGGCCCTTCGGAAAACTGTTTTTT,CASSLPPGQGPFGKLFF
TRBJ2-7,TRBD1,TRBV6-5,-,TGTGCCAGCAGTTACTCCGGGTTGGGACAGGAGAAGCAGTACTTC,CASSYSGLGQEKQYF
TRBJ1-5,TRBD1,TRBV6-5,-,TGTGCCCCCGAGGGGGCCTATAGCAATCAGCCCCAGCATTTT,CAPEGAYSNQPQHF
TRBJ1-1,-,TRBV12-3/TRBV12-4,once,TGTGCCAGCACCCTCGGAGGGCCCACTGAAGCTTTCTTT,CASTLGGPTEAFF
TRBJ2-1,TRBD2,TRBV7-7,-,TGTGCTAGCAGCTTAGGAGGACTAGCGGGAGAGGTTGAGCAGTTCTTC,CASSLGGLAGEVEQFF
TRBJ2-2,TRBD1,TRBV10-3,-,TGTGCCACCTTCCAGGGGGAGTACACCGGGGAGCTGTTTTTT,CATFQGEYTGELFF
TRBJ2-3,TRBD2,TRBV2,-,TGTGCCAGCAGTGAACCCCCGGGACTAGGGGTCCGGAATACGCAGTATTTT,CASSEPPGLGVRNTQYF
TRBJ2-1,TRBD2,TRBV2,-,TGTGCCAGCAGTTCCAGCGGGATGGGTAATGAGCAGTTCTTC,CASSSSGMGNEQFF
TRBJ2-7,TRBD1,TRBV18,-,TGTGCCAGCTCACGCGATATCAGGGGGCGCGAGCAGTACTTC,CASSRDIRGREQYF
TRBJ1-2,-,TRBV5-1,-,TGCGCCAGCATTAGGGACATAGCCAACTATGGCTACACCTTC,CASIRDIANYGYTF
TRBJ2-1,-,TRBV12-3/TRBV12-4,-,TGTGCCAGCAGTTTTCAGCGAGGCAATGAGCAGTTCTTC,CASSFQRGNEQFF
TRBJ1-4,TRBD1,TRBV15,few,TGTGCCACCAGCAGGGCAGGGGGGACGGGAAATGAAAAACTGTTTTTT,CATSRAGGTGNEKLFF
TRBJ2-1,TRBD2,TRBV29-1,once,TGCAGCGTTGATGGGCTAGCGGGAGAAAATGAGCAGTTCTTC,CSVDGLAGENEQFF
TRBJ1-2,-,TRBV10-3,-,TGTGCCACCGCGACGGGAACCTATGCTGGCTACACCTTC,CATATGTYAGYTF
TRBJ1-5,-,TRBV10-3,-,TGTGCCATCAGTCCAGCGGGACTACCCGGGCAGCCCCAGCATTTT,CAISPAGLPGQPQHF
TRBJ2-7,-,TRBV19,-,TGTGCCAGTAGTATAATTGGGACTCAGCCCTACGAGCAGTACTTC,CASSIIGTQPYEQYF
TRBJ2-4,-,TRBV7-2,-,TGTGCCAGCAGCTTCCGAGTAGCTGGCAAAAACATTCAGTACTTC,CASSFRVAGKNIQYF
TRBJ1-5,-,TRBV2,few,TGTGCCAGCAGGGGCCAGAGTAATCAGCCCCAGCATTTT,CASRGQSNQPQHF
TRBJ1-5,-,TRBV27,-,TGTGCCAGCAGTTTCGGGGGTAGCAATCAGCCCCAGCATTTT,CASSFGGSNQPQHF
TRBJ2-3,-,TRBV4-1,-,TGCGCCAGCAGCCAAGATGGGACTAGCACAGATACGCAGTATTTT,CASSQDGTSTDTQYF
TRBJ1-4,TRBD1,TRBV15,-,TGTGCCACCAGCAGAAGGACAGGGAATGAAAAACTGTTTTTT,CATSRRTGNEKLFF
TRBJ1-5,TRBD1,TRBV4-1,few,TGCGCCAGCAGCCAAGGGACAGGAGTAAATCAGCCCCAGCATTTT,CASSQGTGVNQPQHF
TRBJ2-5,-,TRBV21-1,-,TGTGCCAGCAGCAAAGGAACGGGGGGGCTCCGAGAGACCCAGTACTTC,CASSKGTGGLRETQYF
TRBJ2-1,-,TRBV9,-,TGTGCCAGCAGCGTAGCTCCGACAGGAGTCATCAATGAGCAGTTCTTC,CASSVAPTGVINEQFF
TRBJ1-3,-,TRBV9,-,TGTGCCAGCAGCGCTACAAGCGGTGGCTCTGGAAACACCATATATTTT,CASSATSGGSGNTIYF
TRBJ2-7,-,TRBV21-1,-,TGTGCCAGCAGCAAACCCTTCCGGGACAGGGGGCCCTACGAGCAGTACTTC,CASSKPFRDRGPYEQYF
TRBJ2-7,-,TRBV3-1/TRBV3-2,-,TGTGCCAGCAGCCCCCTGGGTAGCCGCTCCTACGAGCAGTACTTC,CASSPLGSRSYEQYF
TRBJ2-2,-,TRBV7-9,-,TGTGCCAGCAGCTTAGGTATTGCCCAGCGGCAAGCGAACACCGGGGAGCTGTTTTTT,CASSLGIAQRQANTGELFF
TRBJ2-5,TRBD1,TRBV7-2,-,TGTGCCAGCAGCGGTAGAGGGGGGACAGGGAGCCAAGAGACCCAGTACTTC,CASSGRGGTGSQETQYF